These 29 T cell receptor beta chains share one sample of origin, sequenced in a study of shared clonotypes between healthy human individuals. Profiling relied on immunoSEQ multiplex PCR, and the TCRdb table lists in-frame clones only, not all of them. This table holds millions of clones, over 85% found once. CD45RO-negative cells were positively selected for CCR7, leaving out terminally differentiated effector memory CD45RA+ cells. The material sequenced was naive CD8+ T cells sorted from blood. These receptors all come from a man aged 18 to 29 in good health.

This chain uses TRBV11-2 with TRBJ2-3; maybe TRBD1 (6 bases). Trimming left V 0 bases short and J 2 bases short, with 12 bases between. This CDR3 has 16 residues. CDR1 and CDR2 from the germline V gene are SGHAT and FQNNGV. The CDR3 sequence is CASSLDSRDTTDTQYF. DNA for the CDR3: TGTGCCAGCAGCTTAGATAGCCGGGACACCACAGATACGCAGTATTTT.

V gene TRBV9 combines with J gene TRBJ2-7; no firm D call. Trimming stripped 0 bases from V and 5 bases from J, with 12 bases between. Germline V gene lookup returns CDR1 SGDLS and CDR2 YYNGEE. This CDR3 comprises 14 residues. CDR3 DNA: TGTGCCAGCAGCGTAGCCAGCATGGGGAACGAGCAGTACTTC. This codes for CASSVASMGNEQYF.

The V gene is TRBV6-5, the J gene TRBJ2-1; D gene ambiguous. Germline lookup yields CDR1 MNHEY and CDR2 SVGAGI. Trimming cost V 0 bases and J 5 bases, with 14 bases left between them. The CDR3 runs 16 residues. CDR3 in amino acids: CASSYSGRVVNNEQFF. The CDR3 bases are TGTGCCAGCAGTTACTCGGGAAGGGTGGTCAACAATGAGCAGTTCTTC.

This clone was picked up a small number of times. The chain couples TRBV7-9 to TRBJ1-6, with 8 positions matching TRBD1. CDR1 is SEHNR, CDR2 FQNEAQ, per germline (reference sequence). The junction had 5 bases not matched to a gene; V was cut back by 6 bases and J by 10 bases. CDR3 length: 13 amino acids. The DNA of the CDR3 is TGTGCCAGCAGTGGACAGGGCAAGTCACCCCTCCACTTT. This sequence encodes CASSGQGKSPLHF.

The chain employs TRBV2 and TRBJ2-7; D possibly uses TRBD1 or TRBD2 (5 bases each). The CDR3 has 13 amino acids. Deletions cut 1 base from V and 4 bases from J, with 8 bases between. Germline V lookup: CDR1 SNHLY, CDR2 FYNNEI. CDR3 nucleotides: TGTGCCAGCAGTGAAGGGGACGTATACGAGCAGTACTTC. Its protein product is CASSEGDVYEQYF.

The chain recombines TRBV5-6 with TRBJ1-1; D is possibly TRBD1 (5 bases). CDR1 and CDR2 from the germline V gene are SGHDT and YYEEEE. Trimming shortened V by 0 bases and J by 0 bases, and 6 bases separated the two germline ends. CDR3 length: 14 amino acids. Written as DNA, the CDR3 is TGTGCCAGCAGCTTGGGGGGGATGAACACTGAAGCTTTCTTT. Protein sequence: CASSLGGMNTEAFF.

The J gene is TRBJ2-7, the V gene TRBV19; D is possibly TRBD2 (6 bases). The CDR3 sequence is 15 residues long. CDR1 and CDR2 from the germline V gene are LNHDA and SQIVND (reference sequence). The V and J ends lost 1 base and 0 bases respectively, with 10 bases between them. DNA of the CDR3: TGTGCCAGTAGTATAGGGGAGGCTGTCTCCTACGAGCAGTACTTC. As protein: CASSIGEAVSYEQYF.

V usage is TRBV7-2 and J usage is TRBJ2-1; 7 nucleotides match TRBD2. V gave up 5 bases and J gave up 2 bases; unmatched junction bases: 9. Per germline, CDR1 SGHTA and CDR2 FQGNSA. The CDR3 totals 16 residues. Here the CDR3 DNA reads TGTGCCAGCAGCAAATACTTGGGAGGGGCCTACAATGAGCAGTTCTTC. Amino acid sequence: CASSKYLGGAYNEQFF.

The gene calls are TRBV27 and TRBJ1-5; D might be TRBD1 (6 bases). Trimming left V 6 bases short and J 0 bases short, with 12 bases between. The CDR3 is 15 residues long. CDR1 and CDR2 (germline): MNHEY, SMNVEV (reference sequence). Here the CDR3 reads CASSETGSSNQPQHF. The CDR3 DNA sequence: TGTGCCAGCAGCGAAACAGGGAGTAGCAATCAGCCCCAGCATTTT.

The gene calls are TRBV13 and TRBJ2-1; D might be TRBD2 (7 bases). Trimming removed 0 bases from V and 10 bases from J, with 10 bases in between. This CDR3 is 13 amino acids long. Germline V gives CDR1 PRHDT, CDR2 FYEKMQ (reference sequence). The CDR3 nucleotides read TGTGCCAGCAGCTTAGGCTGGGGGGGCGAGCAGTTCTTC. Amino acids: CASSLGWGGEQFF.

Remarks on this clone: This sample includes further DNA sequences coding for the same CDR3. This chain uses TRBV5-1 with TRBJ2-1, with a tentative D call TRBD2 (6 bases). With 2 bases removed from V and 0 bases from J, the gap between germline ends came to 6 bases. Germline V gene sequence: CDR1 SGHRS, CDR2 YFSETQ. The length of the CDR3 is 14 residues. The CDR3 DNA is TGCGCCAGCAGCTTCGGGGGCTCCTACAATGAGCAGTTCTTC. This encodes CASSFGGSYNEQFF. Variable domain in full (rest from reference TRBV5-1 and TRBJ2-1): KAGVTQTPRYLIKTRGQQVTLSCSPISGHRSVSWYQQTPGQGLQFLFEYFSETQRNKGNFPGRFSGRQFSNSRSEMNVSTLELGDSALYLCASSFGGSYNEQFFGPGTRLTVL.

This chain connects TRBV5-4 to TRBJ2-1, with 12 positions matching TRBD2. This CDR3 has 15 amino acids. The junction had 6 bases not matched to a gene; V was cut back by 3 bases and J by 8 bases. Germline V gene sequence: CDR1 SGHNT, CDR2 YYREEE (reference sequence). Here the CDR3 DNA reads TGTGCCAGCAGCTCCACTAGCGGGAGGCAGGATGAGCAGTTCTTC. Residues: CASSSTSGRQDEQFF. Looking up the rest from reference TRBV5-4 and TRBJ2-1 gives the full variable domain: ETGVTQSPTHLIKTRGQQVTLRCSSQSGHNTVSWYQQALGQGPQFIFQYYREEENGRGNFPPRFSGLQFPNYSSELNVNALELDDSALYLCASSSTSGRQDEQFFGPGTRLTVL.

V and J are TRBV4-1 and TRBJ1-6, with D perhaps TRBD1 (5 bases). Germline loops: CDR1 MGHRA, CDR2 YSYEKL. Trimming removed 1 base from V and 9 bases from J, with 7 bases in between. This CDR3 spans 13 amino acids. CDR3 nucleotides: TGCGCCAGCAGCCAAGGAGGGACTTCACCCCTCCACTTT. The encoded protein is CASSQGGTSPLHF.

The chain joins TRBV7-9 to TRBJ1-1; no clear D gene. Germline CDR1 and CDR2: SEHNR and FQNEAQ (reference sequence). V lost 1 base and J lost 1, with 10 bases in between. The CDR3 is 15 amino acids. This chain's CDR3 is CASSLGYGSNTEAFF. The CDR3 region has the DNA TGTGCCAGCAGCTTAGGGTACGGTTCGAACACTGAAGCTTTCTTT.

The V gene is TRBV6-5, the J gene TRBJ2-2, with D maybe TRBD1 (5 bases). With 4 bases removed from V and 6 bases from J, the gap between germline ends came to 12 bases. This CDR3 is 14 amino acids long. Germline V gives CDR1 MNHEY, CDR2 SVGAGI. CDR3 residues: CASSSGQGSGELFF. As DNA, the CDR3 is TGTGCCAGCAGTTCTGGTCAGGGCTCCGGGGAGCTGTTTTTT.

This chain uses TRBV27 with TRBJ2-1; D gene uncertain. The CDR3 spans 12 residues. Germline values: CDR1 MNHEY, CDR2 SMNVEV (reference sequence). V shed 8 bases and J shed 8 bases, with 13 bases lying between them. The CDR3, as DNA: TGTGCCAGCGGTGTTGGCCGGGATGAGCAGTTCTTC. Its protein is CASGVGRDEQFF.

This sequence joins TRBV7-2 and TRBJ2-3; possible D gene TRBD2, 5 bases. The V gene's germline CDR1 is SGHTA and CDR2 FQGNSA. The V end lost 3 bases, the J end lost 0 bases, and 16 bases lay between the germline ends. The CDR3 extends over 17 amino acids. CDR3 sequence: CASSFGLLTTSTDTQYF. CDR3 in DNA: TGTGCCAGCAGCTTCGGACTCCTTACTACTAGCACAGATACGCAGTATTTT.

Turning to this clone: Within the sample, other DNA sequences also encode this same CDR3. This chain joins TRBV11-2 and TRBJ2-7; 9 bases line up with TRBD2. Trimming at V came to 1 base and at J to 2 bases, leaving 3 bases not matched to a gene. This CDR3 has 15 residues. Germline lookup yields CDR1 SGHAT and CDR2 FQNNGV. The CDR3 is CASSLGLADAYEQYF. The CDR3 nucleotides are TGTGCCAGCAGCTTAGGACTAGCGGACGCCTACGAGCAGTACTTC. Supplemented by reference TRBV11-2 and TRBJ2-7, the full variable domain reads EAGVAQSPRYKIIEKRQSVAFWCNPISGHATLYWYQQILGQGPKLLIQFQNNGVVDDSQLPKDRFSAERLKGVDSTLKIQPAKLEDSAVYLCASSLGLADAYEQYFGPGTRLTVT.

The V gene is TRBV2, the J gene TRBJ1-1; perhaps TRBD1 as D (5 bases). This CDR3 has 15 residues. CDR1 SNHLY and CDR2 FYNNEI come from the germline V gene. Trimming removed 4 bases from V and 0 bases from J, with 12 bases in between. The CDR3: CASSVSQGLNTEAFF. The CDR3 coding sequence is TGTGCCAGCAGTGTGTCGCAGGGACTGAACACTGAAGCTTTCTTT.

This clone was observed once. The gene calls are TRBV30 and TRBJ2-2; tentative D call: TRBD1 (6 bases). The CDR3 is made up of 15 amino acids. Looked up from germline, CDR1 is GTSNPN and CDR2 is SVGIG (reference sequence). V was pared by 1 base and J by 0 bases, with 9 bases between. The CDR3 is CAWSADSSNTGELFF. DNA of the CDR3: TGTGCCTGGAGTGCGGACAGTTCGAACACCGGGGAGCTGTTTTTT.

On this clone itself: Other DNA sequences in the same sample also yield this CDR3. The CDR3 loop reads CASSIGTSSYEQYF. For the CDR3, the DNA is TGTGCCAGTAGTATCGGGACGAGCTCCTACGAGCAGTACTTC. The chain links TRBV19 to TRBJ2-7; D possibly matches TRBD1 or TRBD2 (5 bases each). Germline V lookup: CDR1 LNHDA, CDR2 SQIVND (reference sequence). This CDR3 has 14 amino acids. Between the trimmed V and J ends, which lost 3 bases and 0 bases, there was a span of 9 bases.

The rearrangement uses TRBV7-9 and TRBJ1-6; 11 nucleotides agree with TRBD1. Germline V gene data show CDR1 as SEHNR and CDR2 as FQNEAQ (reference sequence). Trimming removed 3 bases from V and 7 bases from J; junction bases left unmatched: 2. The CDR3 sequence is 15 residues long. CDR3 sequence: CASSFGQGANSPLHF. In DNA form, the CDR3 reads TGTGCCAGCAGCTTCGGACAGGGGGCCAATTCACCCCTCCACTTT.

The J gene is TRBJ1-4, the V gene TRBV20-1; no reliable D call. The CDR3 extends over 11 amino acids. Trimming cost V 6 bases and J 8 bases, with 10 bases left between them. Germline loops: CDR1 DFQATT, CDR2 SNEGSKA (reference sequence). CDR3 nucleotides: TGCAGTGCCGATGGTGGAGAAAAACTGTTTTTT. This encodes CSADGGEKLFF.

The J gene is TRBJ2-7, the V gene TRBV4-2, with D uncertain. The CDR3 spans 15 residues. Germline lookup yields CDR1 LGHNA and CDR2 YNFKEQ. V dropped 0 bases and J dropped 2 bases, with 11 bases sitting between them. CDR3 nucleotides: TGTGCCAGCAGCCAAGATGGTGGAAATCCCTACGAGCAGTACTTC. Encoded protein: CASSQDGGNPYEQYF.

This clone was counted a single time. This sample also contains other DNA sequences that code for the same CDR3. The rearrangement uses TRBV5-1 and TRBJ2-7; D is ambiguous. Germline V gene data show CDR1 as SGHRS and CDR2 as YFSETQ. This CDR3 has 14 amino acids. Trimming removed 0 bases from V and 0 bases from J, with 7 bases in between. CDR3 amino acids: CASSLDPSSYEQYF. CDR3 sequence (DNA): TGCGCCAGCAGCTTGGATCCAAGCTCCTACGAGCAGTACTTC.

This chain joins TRBV11-2 and TRBJ2-5; D is unclear. The CDR3 extends over 15 amino acids. CDR1 and CDR2 from the germline V gene are SGHAT and FQNNGV. With 0 bases removed from V and 4 bases from J, the gap between germline ends came to 12 bases. CDR3 loop: CASSLERAGIETQYF. The CDR3 DNA follows: TGTGCCAGCAGCTTAGAAAGGGCTGGGATAGAGACCCAGTACTTC.

This chain links TRBV27 with TRBJ1-1; tentative D call: TRBD1 (6 bases). This CDR3 has 15 residues. Germline V CDR1 and CDR2: MNHEY, SMNVEV (reference sequence). V lost 8 bases and J 0 bases, leaving 16 bases between the germline ends. This chain's CDR3 is CASHLRGPMNTEAFF. The CDR3 coding sequence is TGTGCCAGCCATCTCAGGGGTCCCATGAACACTGAAGCTTTCTTT.

The chain uses TRBV19 and TRBJ2-1; no firm D call. Trimming pared 5 bases from V and 3 bases from J, leaving 8 bases between. There are 13 residues in the CDR3. Germline loops: CDR1 LNHDA, CDR2 SQIVND (reference sequence). CDR3: CASSYGYYNEQFF. CDR3 nucleotide sequence: TGTGCCAGTAGTTATGGCTACTACAATGAGCAGTTCTTC.

In this sample, this clone turned up once. The chain employs TRBV9 and TRBJ2-5; 8 bases map to TRBD2. The V and J ends lost 0 bases and 5 bases, in that order; junction bases with no gene match: 3. This CDR3 is built from 14 residues. Germline loops: CDR1 SGDLS, CDR2 YYNGEE. CDR3 sequence (DNA): TGTGCCAGCAGCGTAGACACTAGCGGTGAGACCCAGTACTTC. Its translation: CASSVDTSGETQYF.